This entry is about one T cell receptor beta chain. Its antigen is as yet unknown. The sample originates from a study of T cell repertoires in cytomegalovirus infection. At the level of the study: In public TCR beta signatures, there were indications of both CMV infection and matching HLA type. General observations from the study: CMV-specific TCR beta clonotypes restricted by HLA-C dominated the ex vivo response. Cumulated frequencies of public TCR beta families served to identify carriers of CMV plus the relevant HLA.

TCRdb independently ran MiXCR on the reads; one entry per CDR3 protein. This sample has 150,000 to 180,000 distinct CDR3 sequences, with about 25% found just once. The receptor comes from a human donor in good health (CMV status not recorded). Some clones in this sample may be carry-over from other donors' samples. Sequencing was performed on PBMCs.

The CDR3 loop is CAISDPDTSTPREAFF. Here the CDR3 DNA reads TGTGCCATCAGTGACCCGGACACCTCTACGCCCCGTGAAGCTTTCTTT. The chain uses TRBV10-3 and TRBJ1-1; maybe TRBD1 (5 bases). V lost 3 bases and J 7 bases, leaving 21 bases between the germline ends. Germline CDR1 is ENHRY and CDR2 is SYGVKD. This CDR3 is built from 16 residues.